This TCR beta chain comes out of a study of T cell responses to AZD1222 COVID-19 vaccine. This clone was counted a single time. This table comes from immunoSEQ multiplex PCR, and its TCRdb copy is limited to in-frame clones, with some not included. The sample carries 130,000 to 150,000 clones, 91% recorded once. The starting material was peripheral blood, obtained on day 0 of AZD1222 vaccination. The clonotype originates from an adult in good health.

The CDR3 nucleotides are TGCGCCAGCAGCTTGGCACATGCCTCTGGAAACACCATATATTTT. Translation: CASSLAHASGNTIYF. This rearrangement joins TRBV5-1 to TRBJ1-3; the D is unclear. CDR1 and CDR2 (germline): SGHRS, YFSETQ. The germline V and J ends were trimmed by 0 bases and 0 bases, with 7 bases remaining between them. This CDR3 is built from 15 residues.